A selection of T cell receptor beta chains follows, all from one sample in a study of technical replicates of blood from a handful of donors. Method: immunoSEQ multiplex PCR; TCRdb's copy keeps in-frame clones and lacks some. The sample includes approximately 79,000 clones, nearly 98% of them seen just once. Material for sequencing was T cells isolated from PBMCs. These receptors originate from a human donor in good health. The CDR3 runs from the conserved cysteine through the conserved F or W. Each record gives: CDR3 length, V gene, D gene, J gene, clone size, CDR3 DNA, CDR3 protein. The D gene is left open where the match is weak. The size entry is marked missing in some rows and otherwise reads once, few, many or a size class.

CDR3 length: 13; V gene: TRBV2; D gene: NA; J gene: TRBJ2-3; clone size: NA; CDR3 DNA: TGTGCCAGCATTGGGACATTCACAGATACGCAGTATTTT; CDR3 protein: CASIGTFTDTQYF
CDR3 length: 15; V gene: TRBV19; D gene: TRBD1; J gene: TRBJ2-1; clone size: NA; CDR3 DNA: TGTGCCAGTAGACCCCCCGGGACAGAAACAATGAGGCAGTTCTTC; CDR3 protein: CASRPPGTETMRQFF
CDR3 length: 14; V gene: TRBV9; D gene: NA; J gene: TRBJ1-2; clone size: NA; CDR3 DNA: TGTGCCAGCAGCGTAGGTCTGCCGGGGTACGGCTACACCTTC; CDR3 protein: CASSVGLPGYGYTF
CDR3 length: 15; V gene: TRBV6-5; D gene: TRBD1; J gene: TRBJ1-5; clone size: NA; CDR3 DNA: TGTGCCAGCAGTGCGGACAGGGGAAGCAATCAGCCCCAGCATTTT; CDR3 protein: CASSADRGSNQPQHF
CDR3 length: 15; V gene: TRBV5-1; D gene: TRBD1; J gene: TRBJ2-7; clone size: NA; CDR3 DNA: TGCGCCAGCAGCTCACGGGACAGCAGATCGAGGGAGCAGTACTTC; CDR3 protein: CASSSRDSRSREQYF
CDR3 length: 15; V gene: TRBV5-1; D gene: TRBD1; J gene: TRBJ1-1; clone size: NA; CDR3 DNA: TGCGCCAGCAGCTTCTTCAGGGGGGAGATCACTGAAGCTTTCTTT; CDR3 protein: CASSFFRGEITEAFF
CDR3 length: 18; V gene: TRBV9; D gene: TRBD2; J gene: TRBJ2-7; clone size: NA; CDR3 DNA: TGTGCCAGCAGCCCGACATTCCGAGGGACTAGCGTCCCCTACGAGCAGTACTTC; CDR3 protein: CASSPTFRGTSVPYEQYF
CDR3 length: 14; V gene: TRBV29-1; D gene: TRBD1; J gene: TRBJ2-7; clone size: NA; CDR3 DNA: TGCAGCGTTGTGCCGTTGACAGGGGGTTACGAGCAGTACTTC; CDR3 protein: CSVVPLTGGYEQYF
CDR3 length: 15; V gene: TRBV4-2; D gene: TRBD1; J gene: TRBJ2-5; clone size: NA; CDR3 DNA: TGTGCCAGCAGCCATCGACAGGGGAACCAAGAGACCCAGTACTTC; CDR3 protein: CASSHRQGNQETQYF
CDR3 length: 15; V gene: TRBV5-1; D gene: NA; J gene: TRBJ2-2; clone size: NA; CDR3 DNA: TGCGCCAGCAGCTTGTCCTGGGCGGGAACCGGGGAGCTGTTTTTT; CDR3 protein: CASSLSWAGTGELFF
CDR3 length: 12; V gene: TRBV6-5; D gene: TRBD2; J gene: TRBJ2-1; clone size: NA; CDR3 DNA: TGTGCCAGCAGTTACTCGGGGCTAGCGGGGCTCTTC; CDR3 protein: CASSYSGLAGLF
CDR3 length: 15; V gene: TRBV5-4; D gene: NA; J gene: TRBJ1-4; clone size: NA; CDR3 DNA: TGTGCCAGCAGCCAACAACAGGGTGTGAATGAAAAACTGTTTTTT; CDR3 protein: CASSQQQGVNEKLFF
CDR3 length: 14; V gene: TRBV27; D gene: TRBD1; J gene: TRBJ2-2; clone size: NA; CDR3 DNA: TGTGCCAGCAGTTTAGAACAGGGGTTCGGGGAGCTGTTTTTT; CDR3 protein: CASSLEQGFGELFF
CDR3 length: 17; V gene: TRBV27; D gene: TRBD2; J gene: TRBJ2-6; clone size: NA; CDR3 DNA: TGTGCCAGCAGCCGAACTAGCGGGAGGGCTGGGGCCAACGTCCTGACTTTC; CDR3 protein: CASSRTSGRAGANVLTF
CDR3 length: 14; V gene: TRBV7-2; D gene: TRBD1; J gene: TRBJ1-5; clone size: NA; CDR3 DNA: TGTGCCAGCAGCGGGGGGACAGCTCATCAGCCCCAGCATTTT; CDR3 protein: CASSGGTAHQPQHF
CDR3 length: 12; V gene: TRBV19; D gene: NA; J gene: TRBJ1-2; clone size: NA; CDR3 DNA: TGTGCCAGTTTAGACTCCCCCTGGGGCTACACCTTC; CDR3 protein: CASLDSPWGYTF
CDR3 length: 12; V gene: TRBV28; D gene: NA; J gene: TRBJ1-6; clone size: NA; CDR3 DNA: TGTGCCATCAGGGCACCTGATTCACCCCTCCACTTT; CDR3 protein: CAIRAPDSPLHF
CDR3 length: 12; V gene: TRBV29-1; D gene: NA; J gene: TRBJ1-3; clone size: once; CDR3 DNA: TGCAGCGTGGCGGTCTCTGGAAACACCATATATTTT; CDR3 protein: CSVAVSGNTIYF
CDR3 length: 13; V gene: TRBV10-1; D gene: TRBD1; J gene: TRBJ1-1; clone size: NA; CDR3 DNA: TGCGCCAGCAGATCCCAGGGGGCTTCTGAAGCTTTCTTT; CDR3 protein: CASRSQGASEAFF
CDR3 length: 15; V gene: TRBV5-1; D gene: NA; J gene: TRBJ2-3; clone size: once; CDR3 DNA: TGCGCCAGCAGCTCAACAGGGGAGGGCACAGATACGCAGTATTTT; CDR3 protein: CASSSTGEGTDTQYF
CDR3 length: 15; V gene: TRBV25-1; D gene: NA; J gene: TRBJ2-3; clone size: NA; CDR3 DNA: TGTGCCAGCAGTCGGGGGGCAGGGGCCACAGATACGCAGTATTTT; CDR3 protein: CASSRGAGATDTQYF
CDR3 length: 13; V gene: TRBV6-5; D gene: NA; J gene: TRBJ1-5; clone size: NA; CDR3 DNA: TGTGCTAGCAGTTACGGCGGAAATCAGCCCCAGCATTTT; CDR3 protein: CASSYGGNQPQHF
CDR3 length: 12; V gene: TRBV5-1; D gene: NA; J gene: TRBJ1-1; clone size: NA; CDR3 DNA: TGCGCCAGCAGTGGGGGGGACACTGAAGCTTTCTTT; CDR3 protein: CASSGGDTEAFF
CDR3 length: 13; V gene: TRBV25-1; D gene: NA; J gene: TRBJ1-6; clone size: NA; CDR3 DNA: TGTGCCAGCAGTGGGGCCGCGTTACTACCCCTCCACTTT; CDR3 protein: CASSGAALLPLHF
CDR3 length: 14; V gene: TRBV27; D gene: NA; J gene: TRBJ1-2; clone size: NA; CDR3 DNA: TGTGCCAGCAGTACCACCCGACAAAACTATGGCTACACCTTC; CDR3 protein: CASSTTRQNYGYTF
CDR3 length: 16; V gene: TRBV2; D gene: TRBD2; J gene: TRBJ2-7; clone size: NA; CDR3 DNA: TGTGCCAGCAGTTCCTACCTCAGCGGGAACCACTACGAGCAGTACTTC; CDR3 protein: CASSSYLSGNHYEQYF
CDR3 length: 14; V gene: TRBV25-1; D gene: NA; J gene: TRBJ1-1; clone size: NA; CDR3 DNA: TGTGCCAGCAGTGATGCAGGGAAGAACACTGAAGCTTTCTTT; CDR3 protein: CASSDAGKNTEAFF
CDR3 length: 16; V gene: TRBV18; D gene: TRBD1; J gene: TRBJ1-1; clone size: NA; CDR3 DNA: TGTGCCAGCTCGGCCCGGGACAGTATACTGAACACTGAAGCTTTCTTT; CDR3 protein: CASSARDSILNTEAFF
CDR3 length: 15; V gene: TRBV4-1; D gene: NA; J gene: TRBJ1-4; clone size: once; CDR3 DNA: TGCGCCAGCAGCCAAGAGTGGGGCTATAATGAAAAACTGTTTTTT; CDR3 protein: CASSQEWGYNEKLFF
CDR3 length: 15; V gene: TRBV5-1; D gene: TRBD2; J gene: TRBJ2-2; clone size: NA; CDR3 DNA: TGCGCCAGCACCGACCTAGCGGGGGGCACCGGGGAGCTGTTTTTT; CDR3 protein: CASTDLAGGTGELFF
CDR3 length: 13; V gene: TRBV28; D gene: NA; J gene: TRBJ1-5; clone size: NA; CDR3 DNA: TGTGCCAGCTACTCGGGGAGAGGACAGCCCCAGCATTTT; CDR3 protein: CASYSGRGQPQHF
CDR3 length: 17; V gene: TRBV11-2; D gene: TRBD2; J gene: TRBJ2-1; clone size: NA; CDR3 DNA: TGTGCCAGCAGCTTAGTTGACCTAGCGGGGGACTACAATGAGCAGTTCTTC; CDR3 protein: CASSLVDLAGDYNEQFF
CDR3 length: 12; V gene: TRBV2; D gene: NA; J gene: TRBJ2-1; clone size: NA; CDR3 DNA: TGTGCCAGCAGTGAAAGGGGGGAGGGCCAGTTCTTC; CDR3 protein: CASSERGEGQFF
CDR3 length: 14; V gene: TRBV9; D gene: NA; J gene: TRBJ2-3; clone size: NA; CDR3 DNA: TGTGCCAGCAGCGTAAATCCCGCGACAGATACGCAGTATTTT; CDR3 protein: CASSVNPATDTQYF
CDR3 length: 14; V gene: TRBV25-1; D gene: TRBD1; J gene: TRBJ1-6; clone size: NA; CDR3 DNA: TGTGCCAGCAGCCCCGGGACAGGGGCTTCACCCCTCCACTTT; CDR3 protein: CASSPGTGASPLHF
CDR3 length: 18; V gene: TRBV6-1; D gene: TRBD2; J gene: TRBJ2-4; clone size: NA; CDR3 DNA: TGTGCCAGCAGTGAACGACTAGCGGGAGGGCCGGCCAAAAACATTCAGTACTTC; CDR3 protein: CASSERLAGGPAKNIQYF
CDR3 length: 17; V gene: TRBV5-1; D gene: TRBD2; J gene: TRBJ2-1; clone size: NA; CDR3 DNA: TGCGCCAGCAGCTTGGTGCCACGGGAGGGCCCCAACAATGAGCAGTTCTTC; CDR3 protein: CASSLVPREGPNNEQFF
CDR3 length: 13; V gene: TRBV6-1; D gene: NA; J gene: TRBJ2-2; clone size: NA; CDR3 DNA: TGTGCCAGCAGTGAACAGGGAACCGGGGAGCTGTTTTTT; CDR3 protein: CASSEQGTGELFF
CDR3 length: 13; V gene: TRBV5-1; D gene: NA; J gene: TRBJ2-3; clone size: once; CDR3 DNA: TGCGCCAGCAGCCCAACTAGCACAGATACGCAGTATTTT; CDR3 protein: CASSPTSTDTQYF
CDR3 length: 16; V gene: TRBV4-1; D gene: NA; J gene: TRBJ1-4; clone size: once; CDR3 DNA: TGCGCCAGCAGCCCCGGCCAGGTTAAGCATAATGAAAAACTGTTTTTT; CDR3 protein: CASSPGQVKHNEKLFF
CDR3 length: 14; V gene: TRBV5-1; D gene: NA; J gene: TRBJ2-1; clone size: NA; CDR3 DNA: TGCGCCAGCACCGAGAAGACAGCCTACAATGAGCAGTTCTTC; CDR3 protein: CASTEKTAYNEQFF
CDR3 length: 14; V gene: TRBV4-1; D gene: NA; J gene: TRBJ2-3; clone size: NA; CDR3 DNA: TGCGCCAGCTGTGAGTCCGGGAGCACAGATACGCAGTATTTT; CDR3 protein: CASCESGSTDTQYF
CDR3 length: 13; V gene: TRBV11-2; D gene: NA; J gene: TRBJ1-5; clone size: NA; CDR3 DNA: TGTGCCAGCAGCTTAAGTGCCGGGGAGCCCCAGCATTTT; CDR3 protein: CASSLSAGEPQHF
CDR3 length: 13; V gene: TRBV4-2; D gene: NA; J gene: TRBJ2-7; clone size: NA; CDR3 DNA: TGTGCCAGCAGCCAAGGTCTGAGGTCCGAGCAGTACTTC; CDR3 protein: CASSQGLRSEQYF
CDR3 length: 13; V gene: TRBV10-2; D gene: TRBD2; J gene: TRBJ2-5; clone size: NA; CDR3 DNA: TGCGCCAGCGGGACTAGCTGGGGAGAGACCCAGTACTTC; CDR3 protein: CASGTSWGETQYF
CDR3 length: 14; V gene: TRBV10-2; D gene: TRBD1; J gene: TRBJ2-7; clone size: NA; CDR3 DNA: TGCGCCAGCAGGGTTGACAGGGTGGGTTACGAGCAGTACTTC; CDR3 protein: CASRVDRVGYEQYF
CDR3 length: 17; V gene: TRBV30; D gene: NA; J gene: TRBJ2-7; clone size: NA; CDR3 DNA: TGTGCCTGGAGTGTACCCTCCTGGGTGAGGAGCTCCTACGAGCAGTACTTC; CDR3 protein: CAWSVPSWVRSSYEQYF
CDR3 length: 15; V gene: TRBV5-4; D gene: TRBD2; J gene: TRBJ2-5; clone size: once; CDR3 DNA: TGTGCCAGCAGCTTGGTAGCTAGTAGCGGGGAGACCCAGTACTTC; CDR3 protein: CASSLVASSGETQYF
CDR3 length: 17; V gene: TRBV7-8; D gene: TRBD1; J gene: TRBJ1-3; clone size: NA; CDR3 DNA: TGTGCCAGCAGCCCCAATCCAGGGGGTGCCTCTGGAAACACCATATATTTT; CDR3 protein: CASSPNPGGASGNTIYF
CDR3 length: 13; V gene: TRBV6-1; D gene: TRBD1; J gene: TRBJ2-7; clone size: NA; CDR3 DNA: TGTGCCAGCAGTACCGACAGGGGATACGAGCAGTACTTC; CDR3 protein: CASSTDRGYEQYF
CDR3 length: 15; V gene: TRBV5-4; D gene: NA; J gene: TRBJ1-4; clone size: NA; CDR3 DNA: TGTGCCAGCAGCTTGGCCCATATCCGGGCGGGAAAACTGTTTTTT; CDR3 protein: CASSLAHIRAGKLFF
CDR3 length: 16; V gene: TRBV9; D gene: TRBD2; J gene: TRBJ2-5; clone size: NA; CDR3 DNA: TGTGCCAGCAGCGGGACTAGCGGGGGGGCCGGAGAGACCCAGTACTTC; CDR3 protein: CASSGTSGGAGETQYF
CDR3 length: 12; V gene: TRBV10-3; D gene: TRBD2; J gene: TRBJ2-1; clone size: NA; CDR3 DNA: TGTGCCACGGCCGGGGGGGCCGTTGAGCAGTTCTTC; CDR3 protein: CATAGGAVEQFF
CDR3 length: 16; V gene: TRBV30; D gene: TRBD1; J gene: TRBJ1-5; clone size: NA; CDR3 DNA: TGTGCCTGGAGTGTACGGACAGGGGATGGCAATCAGCCCCAGCATTTT; CDR3 protein: CAWSVRTGDGNQPQHF
CDR3 length: 14; V gene: TRBV4-1; D gene: TRBD1; J gene: TRBJ2-7; clone size: once; CDR3 DNA: TGCGCCAGCAGCCAAAGGACAGGGAGCGACGAGCAGTACTTC; CDR3 protein: CASSQRTGSDEQYF